What follows describes a single T cell receptor beta chain. This clonotype was seen repeatedly, ten times or more. Its cognate antigen has yet to be identified. No much larger clone is present one base from it, and per-base qualities are unavailable. The data are from a study of spatial heterogeneity in lung cancer (dated by TCRdb to between 2018 and 2020). Study-wide context: Beta-chain transcripts were consistently detected in greater numbers than alpha-chain transcripts, which likely reflected higher beta-chain transcript abundance. TCR transcript counts in tumor regions correlated strongly with a T cell transcriptional module score from matched bulk RNA-seq. In the raw uncorrected reads, each unique combination of TCR and UMI appeared more than ten times on average. In non-small cell lung cancer, the study made a quantitative comparison of TCR alpha and beta repertoires among multiple tumor regions, matched nontumor lung and blood. TCR repertoire features were related to nonsynonymous mutation counts determined by whole-exome sequencing of tumor tissue. Both alpha and beta chains were TCR-sequenced in samples taken at surgery, namely 220 tumor regions, roughly 64 matched nontumor lung samples and over 55 PBMC samples.

Receptors were amplified or captured by 5' RACE. Sequencing instrument: NextSeq 500. The TCR library protocol attached a unique molecular identifier to each TCR cDNA molecule to allow correction of PCR and sequencing errors. The study's own analysis went as follows. TCR identification, UMI-based error correction and CDR3 extraction were all carried out with Decombinator tools. Expanded TCRs were defined as those above a frequency of 2 per 1,000, corresponding to the top 1% of the tumor frequency distribution. Expanded tumor TCRs statistically deemed absent (corrected P<0.05) from at least one tumor region were classed as regional, and all other expanded tumor TCRs were classed as ubiquitous. Renyi diversity was computed with the R vegan package after each repertoire had been subsampled 100 times to 5,000 TCRs. CDR3 similarity networks were built from amino acid triplet string-kernel similarity, with CDR3s being connected when pairwise similarity was above 0.82. TCRdb reworked the public reads: Q25 trimming with fastp, MiXCR clone assembly, productive beta chains retained. Rows matching on CDR3 protein sequence are summarized as one entry with the most common DNA and genes. These V and J calls rely on TCRdb rather than the paper's analysis. The sample table lists roughly 19,000 distinct CDR3 sequences, 5.5% to 6% of them with a count of one. Jointly, the top ten make up under 13% of the sample.

What the time point label conveys for this sample: sample taken at primary tumor resection. Donors were under 95 patients with early-stage, untreated non-small cell lung cancer from the lung TRACERx cohort. TCR sequencing used whole RNA extracted from tumor and nontumor lung tissue, or from cryopreserved PBMC samples, without cell sorting. Only patients with enough RNA available from two or more tumor regions were chosen for TCR sequencing. Before selection, tumor and adjacent nontumor lung specimens were reviewed by a lung pathologist. Trimming costs V 2 bases and J 8 bases, and their ends lie 18 bases apart. The CDR3 goes from the cysteine to the phenylalanine over 15 residues. Only the CDR3 region is kept as DNA, spanning 45 bases read in frame from base 1. Taken from the germline V gene, the CDR1 and CDR2 loops are SGHTA and FQGNSA. The research as a whole found: Estimated TCR-seq coverage of tumor T cells was only 5.5% to 7% for alpha chains and roughly 13% for beta chains. Additional single-cell paired TCR alpha and beta sequencing was considered necessary to confirm, at a functional level, the hypothesis that regional TCRs recognize regional mutations. The number of expanded intratumoral alpha and beta TCRs correlated with the tumor nonsynonymous mutation count. Counts of ubiquitous and regional expanded TCRs were found to correlate with counts of ubiquitous and regional nonsynonymous mutations, respectively.

The origin of this receptor is a female donor with early-stage non-small cell lung cancer. The rearrangement joined TRBV7-2 to TRBJ1-1; too little of a D gene remains to name it. The input for sequencing was lung tumor tissue, taken at surgery. The encoded CDR3 is CASSLSLIREREAFF. The DNA sequence is as follows: TGTGCCAGCAGCTTAAGCCTTATCCGGGAACGGGAAGCTTTCTTT.